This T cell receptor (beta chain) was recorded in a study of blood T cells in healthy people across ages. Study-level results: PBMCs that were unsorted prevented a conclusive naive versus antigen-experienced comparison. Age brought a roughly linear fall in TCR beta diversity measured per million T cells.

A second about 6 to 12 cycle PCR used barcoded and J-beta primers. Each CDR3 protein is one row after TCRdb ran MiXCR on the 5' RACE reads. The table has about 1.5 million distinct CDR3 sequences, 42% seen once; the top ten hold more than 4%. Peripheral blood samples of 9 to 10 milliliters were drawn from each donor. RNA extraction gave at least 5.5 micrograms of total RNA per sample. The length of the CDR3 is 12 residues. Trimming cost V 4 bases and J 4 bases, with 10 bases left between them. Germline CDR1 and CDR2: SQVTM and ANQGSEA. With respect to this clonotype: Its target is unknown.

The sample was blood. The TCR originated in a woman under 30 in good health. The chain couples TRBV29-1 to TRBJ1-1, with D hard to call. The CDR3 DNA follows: TGCAGCGTTGGGCAGACAACCACTGAAGCTTTCTTT. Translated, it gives CSVGQTTTEAFF.